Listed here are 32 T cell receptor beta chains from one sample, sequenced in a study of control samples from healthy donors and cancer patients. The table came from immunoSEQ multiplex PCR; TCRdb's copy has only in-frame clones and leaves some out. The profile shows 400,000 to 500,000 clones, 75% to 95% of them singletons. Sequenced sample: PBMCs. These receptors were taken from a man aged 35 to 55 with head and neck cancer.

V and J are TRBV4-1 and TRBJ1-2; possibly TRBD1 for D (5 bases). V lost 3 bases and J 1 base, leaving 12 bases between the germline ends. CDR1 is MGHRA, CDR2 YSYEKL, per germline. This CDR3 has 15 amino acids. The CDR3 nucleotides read TGCGCCAGCAGCCACAACGGGACGGTTAACTATGGCTACACCTTC. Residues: CASSHNGTVNYGYTF.

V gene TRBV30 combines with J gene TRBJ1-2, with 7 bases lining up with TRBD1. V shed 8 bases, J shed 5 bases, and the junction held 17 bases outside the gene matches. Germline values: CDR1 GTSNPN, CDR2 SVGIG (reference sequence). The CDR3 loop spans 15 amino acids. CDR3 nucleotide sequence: TGTGCCCGATACATGAGTACCGCAGGGGGTTATGGCTACACCTTC. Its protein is CARYMSTAGGYGYTF.

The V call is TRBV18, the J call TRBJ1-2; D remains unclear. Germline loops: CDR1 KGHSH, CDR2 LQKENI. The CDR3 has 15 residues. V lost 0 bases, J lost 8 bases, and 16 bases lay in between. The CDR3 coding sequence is TGTGCCAGCTCACCACCCTTGGACCGAGTCGAGGGCTACACCTTC. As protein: CASSPPLDRVEGYTF.

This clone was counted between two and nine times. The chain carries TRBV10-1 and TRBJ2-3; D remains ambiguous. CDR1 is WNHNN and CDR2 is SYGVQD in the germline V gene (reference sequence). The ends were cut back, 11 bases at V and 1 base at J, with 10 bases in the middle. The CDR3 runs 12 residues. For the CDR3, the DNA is TGCGCCCCGGTGGGTTGCACAGATACGCAGTATTTT. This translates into CAPVGCTDTQYF.

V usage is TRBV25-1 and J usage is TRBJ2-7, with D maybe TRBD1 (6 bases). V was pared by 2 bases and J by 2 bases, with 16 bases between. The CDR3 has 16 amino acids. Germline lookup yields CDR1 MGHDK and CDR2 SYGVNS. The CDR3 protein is CASSEHLRQVAYEQYF. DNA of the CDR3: TGTGCCAGCAGTGAACACCTCCGACAGGTCGCCTACGAGCAGTACTTC.

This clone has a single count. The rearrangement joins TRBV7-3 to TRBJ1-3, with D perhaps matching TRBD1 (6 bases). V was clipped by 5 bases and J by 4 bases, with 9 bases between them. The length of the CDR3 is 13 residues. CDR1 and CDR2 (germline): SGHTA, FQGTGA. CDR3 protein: CASSPDRGNTIYF. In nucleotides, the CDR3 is TGTGCCAGCAGCCCTGACAGGGGAAACACCATATATTTT.

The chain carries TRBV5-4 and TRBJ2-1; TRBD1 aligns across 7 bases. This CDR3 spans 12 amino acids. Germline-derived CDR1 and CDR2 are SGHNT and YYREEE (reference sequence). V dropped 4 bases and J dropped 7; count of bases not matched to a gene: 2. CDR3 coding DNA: TGTGCCAGCAGCCGGGACAGAAATGAGCAGTTCTTC. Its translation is CASSRDRNEQFF.

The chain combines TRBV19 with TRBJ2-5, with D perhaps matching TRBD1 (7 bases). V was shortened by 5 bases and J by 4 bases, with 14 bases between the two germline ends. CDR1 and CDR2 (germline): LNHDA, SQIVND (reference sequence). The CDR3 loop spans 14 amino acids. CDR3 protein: CASSPGTAGETQYF. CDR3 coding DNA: TGTGCCAGTAGTCCCGGGACAGCGGGAGAGACCCAGTACTTC. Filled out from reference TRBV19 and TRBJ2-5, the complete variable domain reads DGGITQSPKYLFRKEGQNVTLSCEQNLNHDAMYWYRQDPGQGLRLIYYSQIVNDFQKGDIAEGYSVSREKKESFPLTVTSAQKNPTAFYLCASSPGTAGETQYFGPGTRLLVL.

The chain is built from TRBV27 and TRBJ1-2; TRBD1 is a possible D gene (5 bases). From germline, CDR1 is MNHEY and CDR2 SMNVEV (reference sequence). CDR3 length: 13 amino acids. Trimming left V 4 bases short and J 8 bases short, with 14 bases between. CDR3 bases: TGTGCCAGCAGTTCACAGGCCTTTGGGGGCTACACCTTC. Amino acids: CASSSQAFGGYTF.

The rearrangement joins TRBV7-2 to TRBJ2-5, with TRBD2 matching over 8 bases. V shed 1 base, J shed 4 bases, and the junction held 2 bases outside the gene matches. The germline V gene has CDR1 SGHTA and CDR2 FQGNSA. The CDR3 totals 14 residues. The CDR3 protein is CASSLDSGAETQYF. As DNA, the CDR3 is TGTGCCAGCAGCTTAGATAGCGGGGCAGAGACCCAGTACTTC.

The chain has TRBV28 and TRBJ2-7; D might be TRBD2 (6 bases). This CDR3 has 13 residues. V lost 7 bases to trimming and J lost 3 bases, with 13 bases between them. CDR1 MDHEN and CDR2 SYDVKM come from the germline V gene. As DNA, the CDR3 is TGTGCCAGCAATGCCGGGAGCCTCTACGAGCAGTACTTC. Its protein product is CASNAGSLYEQYF.

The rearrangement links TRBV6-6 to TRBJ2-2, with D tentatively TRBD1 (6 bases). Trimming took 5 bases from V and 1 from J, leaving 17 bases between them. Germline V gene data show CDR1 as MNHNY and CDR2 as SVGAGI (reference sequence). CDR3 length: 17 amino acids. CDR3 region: CASSRYPGTKNTGELFF. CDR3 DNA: TGTGCCAGCAGTCGGTATCCCGGGACAAAGAACACCGGGGAGCTGTTTTTT.

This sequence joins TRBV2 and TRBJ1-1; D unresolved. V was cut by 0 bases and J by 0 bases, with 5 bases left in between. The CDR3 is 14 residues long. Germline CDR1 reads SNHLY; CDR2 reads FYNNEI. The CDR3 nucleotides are TGTGCCAGCAGTGAAGCTATGCTGAACACTGAAGCTTTCTTT. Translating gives CASSEAMLNTEAFF.

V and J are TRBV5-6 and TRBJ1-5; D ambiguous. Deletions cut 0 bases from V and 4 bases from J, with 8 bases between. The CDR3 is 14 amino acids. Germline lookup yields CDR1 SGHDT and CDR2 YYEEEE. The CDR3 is CASSLGGKNQPQHF. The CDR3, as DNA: TGTGCCAGCAGCTTGGGCGGAAAGAATCAGCCCCAGCATTTT. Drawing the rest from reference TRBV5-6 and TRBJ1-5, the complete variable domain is DAGVTQSPTHLIKTRGQQVTLRCSPKSGHDTVSWYQQALGQGPQFIFQYYEEEERQRGNFPDRFSGHQFPNYSSELNVNALLLGDSALYLCASSLGGKNQPQHFGDGTRLSIL.

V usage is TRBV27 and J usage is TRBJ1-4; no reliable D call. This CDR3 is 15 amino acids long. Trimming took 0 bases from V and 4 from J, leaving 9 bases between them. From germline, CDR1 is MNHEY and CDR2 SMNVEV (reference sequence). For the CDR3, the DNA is TGTGCCAGCAGTTTATCATCGGTCTTTAATGAAAAACTGTTTTTT. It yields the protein CASSLSSVFNEKLFF. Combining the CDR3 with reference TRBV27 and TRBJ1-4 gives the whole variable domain EAQVTQNPRYLITVTGKKLTVTCSQNMNHEYMSWYRQDPGLGLRQIYYSMNVEVTDKGDVPEGYKVSRKEKRNFPLILESPSPNQTSLYFCASSLSSVFNEKLFFGSGTQLSVL.

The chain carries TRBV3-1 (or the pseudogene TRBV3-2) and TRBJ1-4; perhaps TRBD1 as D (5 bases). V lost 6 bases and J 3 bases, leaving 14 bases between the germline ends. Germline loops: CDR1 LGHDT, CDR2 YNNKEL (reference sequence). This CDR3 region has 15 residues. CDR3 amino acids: CASRPNRWANEKLFF. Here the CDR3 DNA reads TGTGCCAGCAGACCTAACAGGTGGGCTAATGAAAAACTGTTTTTT.

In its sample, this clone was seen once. The CDR3 nucleotides are TGTGCCAGCAGCCGGCGTTTGGCAGTAAACACTGAAGCTTTCTTT. Protein: CASSRRLAVNTEAFF. J is TRBJ1-1 and V is TRBV3-1 (or the pseudogene TRBV3-2); D not certain. Germline V CDR1 and CDR2: LGHDT, YNNKEL (reference sequence). The V end was cut by 4 bases, the J end by 2 bases, with 14 bases between. There are 15 residues in the CDR3.

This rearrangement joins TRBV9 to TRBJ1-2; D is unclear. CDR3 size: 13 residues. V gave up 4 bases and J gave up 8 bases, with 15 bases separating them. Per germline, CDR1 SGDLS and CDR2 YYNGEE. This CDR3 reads CASSFRGLGGYTF. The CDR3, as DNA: TGTGCCAGCAGCTTCAGAGGGTTAGGGGGCTACACCTTC.

CDR3 in amino acids: CASSYRVTYEQYF. CDR3 DNA: TGTGCCAGCAGCTACAGGGTAACCTACGAGCAGTACTTC. The J gene is TRBJ2-7, the V gene TRBV11-1; possible D gene TRBD1, 6 bases. The CDR3 is made up of 13 amino acids. Germline V gene sequence: CDR1 SGHAT, CDR2 FQDESV (reference sequence). Deletions cut 4 bases from V and 2 bases from J, with 9 bases between. Full variable domain (rest looked up from reference TRBV11-1 and TRBJ2-7): EAEVAQSPRYKITEKSQAVAFWCDPISGHATLYWYRQILGQGPELLVQFQDESVVDDSQLPKDRFSAERLKGVDSTLKIQPAELGDSAMYLCASSYRVTYEQYFGPGTRLTVT.

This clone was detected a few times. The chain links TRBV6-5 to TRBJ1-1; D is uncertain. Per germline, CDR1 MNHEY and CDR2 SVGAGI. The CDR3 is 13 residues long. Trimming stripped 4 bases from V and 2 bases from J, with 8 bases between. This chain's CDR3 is CASSSGLNTEAFF. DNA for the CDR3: TGTGCCAGCAGTTCGGGCCTTAACACTGAAGCTTTCTTT.

CDR3: CASTPGAAGTEAFF. The CDR3 coding sequence is TGTGCCAGCACCCCGGGAGCCGCGGGCACTGAAGCTTTCTTT. The chain joins TRBV6-5 to TRBJ1-1; D is unclear. Germline assignment: CDR1 MNHEY and CDR2 SVGAGI. Trimming left V 7 bases short and J 4 bases short, with 16 bases between. This CDR3 has 14 residues.

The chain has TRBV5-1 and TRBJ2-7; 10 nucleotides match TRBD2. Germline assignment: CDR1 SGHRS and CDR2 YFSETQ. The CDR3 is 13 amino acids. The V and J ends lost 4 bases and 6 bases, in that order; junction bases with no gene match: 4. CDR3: CASSSLAGVEQYF. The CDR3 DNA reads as TGCGCCAGCAGCAGTCTAGCGGGGGTCGAGCAGTACTTC.

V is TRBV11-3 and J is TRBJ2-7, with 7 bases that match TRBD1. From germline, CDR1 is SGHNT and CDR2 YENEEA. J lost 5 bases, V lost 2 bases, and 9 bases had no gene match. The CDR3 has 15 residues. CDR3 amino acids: CASSLLLTGAHEQYF. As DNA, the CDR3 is TGTGCCAGCAGCTTATTACTTACAGGGGCCCACGAGCAGTACTTC.

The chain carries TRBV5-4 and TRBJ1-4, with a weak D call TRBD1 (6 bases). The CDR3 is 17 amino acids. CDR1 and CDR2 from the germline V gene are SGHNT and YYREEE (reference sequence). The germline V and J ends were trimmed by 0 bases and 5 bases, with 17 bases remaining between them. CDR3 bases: TGTGCCAGCAGCTTGGGGGGGGCCTCAGGGGTCAATGAAAAACTGTTTTTT. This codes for CASSLGGASGVNEKLFF. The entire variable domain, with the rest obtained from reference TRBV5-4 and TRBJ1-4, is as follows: ETGVTQSPTHLIKTRGQQVTLRCSSQSGHNTVSWYQQALGQGPQFIFQYYREEENGRGNFPPRFSGLQFPNYSSELNVNALELDDSALYLCASSLGGASGVNEKLFFGSGTQLSVL.

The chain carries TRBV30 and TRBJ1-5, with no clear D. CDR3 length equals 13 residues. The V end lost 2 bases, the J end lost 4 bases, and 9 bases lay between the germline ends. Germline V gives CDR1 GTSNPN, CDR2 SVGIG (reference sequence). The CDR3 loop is CAWSSAANQPQHF. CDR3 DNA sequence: TGTGCCTGGAGTTCGGCAGCTAATCAGCCCCAGCATTTT.

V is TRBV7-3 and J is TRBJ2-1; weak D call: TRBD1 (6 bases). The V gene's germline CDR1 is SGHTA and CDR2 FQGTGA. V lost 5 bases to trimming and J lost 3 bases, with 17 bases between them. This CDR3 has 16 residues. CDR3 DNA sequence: TGTGCCAGCAGCCCCCGCGAAGGACAGAACTACAATGAGCAGTTCTTC. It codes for CASSPREGQNYNEQFF.

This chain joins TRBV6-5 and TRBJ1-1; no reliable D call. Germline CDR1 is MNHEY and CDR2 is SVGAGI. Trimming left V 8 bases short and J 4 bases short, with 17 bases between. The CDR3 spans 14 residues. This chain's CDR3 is CASFKAGGSTEAFF. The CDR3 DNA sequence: TGTGCCAGCTTCAAAGCGGGTGGGAGCACTGAAGCTTTCTTT.

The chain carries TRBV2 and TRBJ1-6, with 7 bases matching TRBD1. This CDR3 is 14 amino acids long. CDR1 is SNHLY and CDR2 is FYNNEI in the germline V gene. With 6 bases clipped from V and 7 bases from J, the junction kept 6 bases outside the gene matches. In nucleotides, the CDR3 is TGTGCCAGCAGAACCGGGACAGCGAATTCACCCCTCCACTTT. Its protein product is CASRTGTANSPLHF. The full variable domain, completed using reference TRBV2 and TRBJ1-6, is EPEVTQTPSHQVTQMGQEVILRCVPISNHLYFYWYRQILGQKVEFLVSFYNNEISEKSEIFDDQFSVERPDGSNFTLKIRSTKLEDSAMYFCASRTGTANSPLHFGNGTRLTVT.

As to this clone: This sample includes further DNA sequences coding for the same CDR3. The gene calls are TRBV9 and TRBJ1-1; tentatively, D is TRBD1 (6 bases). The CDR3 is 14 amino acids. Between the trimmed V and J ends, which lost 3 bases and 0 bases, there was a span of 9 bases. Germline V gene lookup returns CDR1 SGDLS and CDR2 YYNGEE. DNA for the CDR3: TGTGCCAGCAGCGCCCGACAGGTGAACACTGAAGCTTTCTTT. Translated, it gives CASSARQVNTEAFF.

The CDR3 region is CASSYFHVSRETQYF. DNA of the CDR3: TGTGCCAGCAGTTACTTCCATGTCAGCCGGGAGACCCAGTACTTC. The rearrangement uses TRBV6-2 or TRBV6-3 and TRBJ2-5, with D uncertain. Germline values: CDR1 MNHEY, CDR2 SVGEGT. V gave up 1 base and J gave up 5 bases, with 14 bases separating them. This CDR3 is 15 amino acids long.

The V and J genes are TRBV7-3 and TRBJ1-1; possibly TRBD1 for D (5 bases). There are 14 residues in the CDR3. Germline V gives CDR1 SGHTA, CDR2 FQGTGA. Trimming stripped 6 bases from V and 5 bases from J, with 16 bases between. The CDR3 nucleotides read TGTGCCAGCAGTGTCACCACCGGGGGGACTGAAGCTTTCTTT. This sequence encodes CASSVTTGGTEAFF.

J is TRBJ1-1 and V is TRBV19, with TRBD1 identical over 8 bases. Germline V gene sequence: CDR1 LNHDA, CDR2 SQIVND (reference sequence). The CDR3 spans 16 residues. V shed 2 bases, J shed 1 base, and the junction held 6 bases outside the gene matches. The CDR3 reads CASSIRGRGRNTEAFF. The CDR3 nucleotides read TGTGCCAGTAGTATACGGGGCAGGGGGCGGAACACTGAAGCTTTCTTT.